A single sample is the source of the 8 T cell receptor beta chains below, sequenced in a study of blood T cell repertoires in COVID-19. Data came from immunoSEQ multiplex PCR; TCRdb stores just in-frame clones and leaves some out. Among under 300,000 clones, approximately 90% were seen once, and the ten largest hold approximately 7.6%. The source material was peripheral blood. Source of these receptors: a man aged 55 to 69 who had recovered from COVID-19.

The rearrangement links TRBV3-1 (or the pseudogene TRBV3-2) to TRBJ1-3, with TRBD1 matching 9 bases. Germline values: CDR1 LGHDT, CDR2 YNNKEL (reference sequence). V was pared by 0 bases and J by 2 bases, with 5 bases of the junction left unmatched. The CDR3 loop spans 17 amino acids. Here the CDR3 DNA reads TGTGCCAGCAGCCAAGATAAGGGGACAGGGACTGGAAACACCATATATTTT. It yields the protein CASSQDKGTGTGNTIYF.

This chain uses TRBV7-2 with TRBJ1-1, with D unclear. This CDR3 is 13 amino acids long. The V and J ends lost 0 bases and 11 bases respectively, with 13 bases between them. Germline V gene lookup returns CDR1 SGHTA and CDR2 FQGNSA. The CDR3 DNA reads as TGTGCCAGCAGCTTAGCCGGGAGCCCCTCTGCTTTCTTT. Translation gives CASSLAGSPSAFF.

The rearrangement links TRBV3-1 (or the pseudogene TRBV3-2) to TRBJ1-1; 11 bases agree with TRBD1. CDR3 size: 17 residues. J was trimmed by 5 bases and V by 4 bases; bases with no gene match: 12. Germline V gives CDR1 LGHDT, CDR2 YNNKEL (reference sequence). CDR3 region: CASSRDGTGGLGTEAFF. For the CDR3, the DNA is TGTGCCAGCAGCCGAGATGGGACAGGGGGTTTAGGGACTGAAGCTTTCTTT.

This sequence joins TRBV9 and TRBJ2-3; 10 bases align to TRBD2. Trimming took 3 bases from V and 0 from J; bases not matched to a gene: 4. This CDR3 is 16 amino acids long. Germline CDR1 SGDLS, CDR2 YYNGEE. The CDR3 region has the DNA TGTGCCAGCAGCGAGGGGGGACTAGCGAGCACAGATACGCAGTATTTT. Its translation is CASSEGGLASTDTQYF. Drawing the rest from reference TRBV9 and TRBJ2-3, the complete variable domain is DSGVTQTPKHLITATGQRVTLRCSPRSGDLSVYWYQQSLDQGLQFLIQYYNGEERAKGNILERFSAQQFPDLHSELNLSSLELGDSALYFCASSEGGLASTDTQYFGPGTRLTVL.

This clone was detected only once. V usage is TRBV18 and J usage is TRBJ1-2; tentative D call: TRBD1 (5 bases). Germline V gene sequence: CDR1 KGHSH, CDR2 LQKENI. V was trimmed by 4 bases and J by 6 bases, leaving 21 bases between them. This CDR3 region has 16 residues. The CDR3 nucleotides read TGTGCCAGCTCACGTTCGTTCAGGGCTCACCCGAATGGCTACACCTTC. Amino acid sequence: CASSRSFRAHPNGYTF.

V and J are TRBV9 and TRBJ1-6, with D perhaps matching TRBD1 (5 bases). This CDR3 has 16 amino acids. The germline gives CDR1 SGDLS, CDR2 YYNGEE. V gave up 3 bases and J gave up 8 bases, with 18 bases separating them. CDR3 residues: CASSAPRGRMDSPLHF. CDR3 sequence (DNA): TGTGCCAGCAGCGCCCCAAGGGGAAGGATGGATTCACCCCTCCACTTT.

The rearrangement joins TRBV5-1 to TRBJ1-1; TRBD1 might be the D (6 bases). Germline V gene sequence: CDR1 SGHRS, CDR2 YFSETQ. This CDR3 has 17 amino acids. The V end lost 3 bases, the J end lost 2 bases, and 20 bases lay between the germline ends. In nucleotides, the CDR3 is TGCGCCAGCAGCTACGGCGGGGGGGCTCGGGATAACACTGAAGCTTTCTTT. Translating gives CASSYGGGARDNTEAFF.

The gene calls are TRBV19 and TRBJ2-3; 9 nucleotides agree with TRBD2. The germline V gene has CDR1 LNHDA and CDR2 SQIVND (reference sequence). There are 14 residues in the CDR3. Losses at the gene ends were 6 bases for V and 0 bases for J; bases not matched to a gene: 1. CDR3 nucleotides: TGTGCCAGTAGGCGGGGGGGAAGCACAGATACGCAGTATTTT. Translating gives CASRRGGSTDTQYF.